The clone carrying this T cell receptor beta chain is a singleton in its sample. The data were obtained in a study of blood T cell repertoires in COVID-19. In the study overall: PBMCs, B-cell-depleted T cells, or T cells provided the cDNA or gDNA that made up the material.

The length of the CDR3 is 12 residues. Per the germline V gene, CDR1 is MDHEN and CDR2 is SYDVKM. Trimming pared 2 bases from V and 5 bases from J, leaving 6 bases between. Original processing notes: Scientists estimated how many nucleated cells there were by amplifying reference gene primers. The table came from immunoSEQ multiplex PCR; TCRdb's copy has only in-frame clones and leaves some out. V and J calls and clone size come straight from that table; D and trimming were deduced from the DNA. Found here are 100,000 or so clones, around 84% of them singletons; the top ten hold about 3%. This TCR derives from a man aged 50-59 years with active or convalescent COVID-19. The chain joins TRBV28 to TRBJ1-2; D gene ambiguous. The specimen was peripheral blood. The CDR3 here is CASSLPQYGYTF. The DNA of the CDR3 is TGTGCCAGCAGTTTACCCCAGTATGGCTACACCTTC.